This T cell receptor beta chain was documented in a study of cytomegalovirus exposure and HLA in healthy donors. Study-level points and caveats: Earlier results showed most TCR beta V segments being productive about 87% or about 30% of the time. The authors assumed roughly uniform sequencing depth across donors for presence/absence analyses.

V was shortened by 4 bases and J by 3 bases, with 16 bases between the two germline ends. The CDR3 is 15 amino acids. Germline CDR1 is MNHEY and CDR2 is SVGAGI. Primers for the PCR totalled 60 Vbeta and 13 Jbeta. Profiled with immunoSEQ multiplex PCR; TCRdb holds only in-frame clones, not every one. The table shows 120,000 or so clones, with 70% to 80% occurring only once. Comment on this clone: Its antigen is unidentified.

The receptor comes from a man between 18 and 29 years old in good health and CMV-seronegative. The chain recombines TRBV6-5 with TRBJ2-7; the D gene is possibly TRBD1 (5 bases). Sequencing was carried out using PBMCs. The CDR3 nucleotides read TGTGCCAGCAGTTCCTTGAAGGGGCTTTACTACGAGCAGTACGTC. It is translated as CASSSLKGLYYEQYV.